This is a list of T cell receptor beta chains from one sample in a study of OX40 agonist ivuxolimab in advanced cancers. The protocol was immunoSEQ multiplex PCR, while the TCRdb copy is restricted to in-frame clones and leaves out a portion. The table records more than 65,000 clones, about 91% of them present only once. Material: CD4+ or CD8+ T cells sorted from blood, obtained in a trial of the OX40 agonist ivuxolimab. The receptors stem from an adult with an advanced solid tumor such as melanoma, head and neck, liver or kidney cancer. Each CDR3 is given with its conserved first and last residue. D genes are given only for firm matches. Size tells how often a clone was seen (once, few, many) or the class of an expanded clone, and some rows leave it out.

D gene: -
V gene: TRBV18
clone size: -
J gene: TRBJ2-7
CDR3 length: 15
CDR3 protein: CASSPSTGSSYEQYF
CDR3 DNA: TGTGCCAGCTCACCTAGCACAGGCAGCTCCTACGAGCAGTACTTC

D gene: TRBD1
V gene: TRBV2
clone size: few
J gene: TRBJ1-2
CDR3 length: 12
CDR3 protein: CASTDPGGGYTF
CDR3 DNA: TGTGCCAGCACCGACCCAGGGGGCGGCTACACCTTC

D gene: -
V gene: TRBV5-4
clone size: -
J gene: TRBJ2-3
CDR3 length: 14
CDR3 protein: CASSLDAAGDTQYF
CDR3 DNA: TGTGCCAGCAGCTTGGATGCAGCAGGAGATACGCAGTATTTT

D gene: -
V gene: TRBV30
clone size: -
J gene: TRBJ1-5
CDR3 length: 13
CDR3 protein: CAVQGNSNQPQHF
CDR3 DNA: TGTGCCGTCCAGGGAAATAGCAATCAGCCCCAGCATTTT

D gene: TRBD1
V gene: TRBV7-8
clone size: -
J gene: TRBJ1-2
CDR3 length: 15
CDR3 protein: CASSSPGQGHYGYTF
CDR3 DNA: TGTGCCAGCAGCTCGCCGGGACAGGGACACTATGGCTACACCTTC

D gene: TRBD1
V gene: TRBV4-2
clone size: -
J gene: TRBJ1-2
CDR3 length: 15
CDR3 protein: CASSQGIQGNYGYTF
CDR3 DNA: TGTGCCAGCAGCCAAGGGATACAGGGGAACTATGGCTACACCTTC

D gene: -
V gene: TRBV30
clone size: -
J gene: TRBJ2-3
CDR3 length: 12
CDR3 protein: CAWTGSGDTQYF
CDR3 DNA: TGTGCCTGGACGGGGTCCGGAGATACGCAGTATTTT

D gene: -
V gene: TRBV28
clone size: -
J gene: TRBJ1-1
CDR3 length: 13
CDR3 protein: CASRFIDGPGAFF
CDR3 DNA: TGTGCCAGCAGATTCATAGACGGCCCGGGAGCTTTCTTT

D gene: TRBD1
V gene: TRBV18
clone size: -
J gene: TRBJ1-1
CDR3 length: 14
CDR3 protein: CASSLQGANTEAFF
CDR3 DNA: TGTGCCAGCTCCCTACAGGGGGCGAACACTGAAGCTTTCTTT

D gene: -
V gene: TRBV11-3
clone size: -
J gene: TRBJ2-3
CDR3 length: 13
CDR3 protein: CASSLESSTAQYF
CDR3 DNA: TGTGCCAGCAGCTTAGAGTCCTCCACTGCGCAGTATTTT

D gene: -
V gene: TRBV18
clone size: once
J gene: TRBJ2-2
CDR3 length: 17
CDR3 protein: CASSPTTASANTGELFF
CDR3 DNA: TGTGCCAGCTCACCAACAACAGCCTCCGCGAACACCGGGGAGCTGTTTTTT

D gene: -
V gene: TRBV9
clone size: -
J gene: TRBJ1-4
CDR3 length: 14
CDR3 protein: CASSPGAQNEKLFF
CDR3 DNA: TGTGCCAGCAGCCCGGGCGCGCAAAATGAAAAACTGTTTTTT

D gene: -
V gene: TRBV29-1
clone size: -
J gene: TRBJ1-1
CDR3 length: 9
CDR3 protein: CSVGPEAFF
CDR3 DNA: TGCAGCGTTGGTCCCGAGGCTTTCTTT

D gene: -
V gene: TRBV11-3
clone size: -
J gene: TRBJ2-7
CDR3 length: 13
CDR3 protein: CASSTGPLNEQYF
CDR3 DNA: TGTGCCAGCAGCACCGGGCCGTTAAACGAGCAGTACTTC

D gene: TRBD1
V gene: TRBV29-1
clone size: -
J gene: TRBJ2-2
CDR3 length: 13
CDR3 protein: CSAGQGNTGELFF
CDR3 DNA: TGCAGCGCTGGACAGGGGAACACCGGGGAGCTGTTTTTT

D gene: -
V gene: TRBV6-1
clone size: -
J gene: TRBJ2-3
CDR3 length: 14
CDR3 protein: CASSKGGSTDTQYF
CDR3 DNA: TGTGCCAGCAGCAAGGGGGGCTCCACAGATACGCAGTATTTT

D gene: -
V gene: TRBV30
clone size: -
J gene: TRBJ1-1
CDR3 length: 13
CDR3 protein: CAWSVQGNTEAFF
CDR3 DNA: TGTGCCTGGAGTGTACAAGGTAACACTGAAGCTTTCTTT

D gene: TRBD2
V gene: TRBV19
clone size: -
J gene: TRBJ2-5
CDR3 length: 17
CDR3 protein: CASSISGLAGGQETQYF
CDR3 DNA: TGTGCCAGTAGTATTTCTGGACTAGCGGGGGGCCAAGAGACCCAGTACTTC

D gene: -
V gene: TRBV5-4
clone size: -
J gene: TRBJ1-1
CDR3 length: 13
CDR3 protein: CASSGDPGLEAFF
CDR3 DNA: TGTGCCAGCAGCGGTGATCCGGGACTAGAAGCTTTCTTT

D gene: -
V gene: TRBV6-5
clone size: -
J gene: TRBJ1-5
CDR3 length: 13
CDR3 protein: CASSYGWDQPQHF
CDR3 DNA: TGTGCCAGCAGTTATGGCTGGGATCAGCCCCAGCATTTT

D gene: -
V gene: TRBV9
clone size: -
J gene: TRBJ1-2
CDR3 length: 12
CDR3 protein: CASSGYRESYTF
CDR3 DNA: TGTGCCAGCAGCGGTTACAGGGAGAGCTACACCTTC

D gene: TRBD1
V gene: TRBV18
clone size: -
J gene: TRBJ1-2
CDR3 length: 14
CDR3 protein: CASSLRDRDYGYTF
CDR3 DNA: TGTGCCAGCTCGCTCCGGGACAGGGACTATGGCTACACCTTC

D gene: -
V gene: TRBV9
clone size: -
J gene: TRBJ2-2
CDR3 length: 16
CDR3 protein: CASSETTGKNTGELFF
CDR3 DNA: TGTGCCAGCAGTGAAACGACAGGAAAGAACACCGGGGAGCTGTTTTTT

D gene: -
V gene: TRBV4-2
clone size: -
J gene: TRBJ2-5
CDR3 length: 14
CDR3 protein: CASSQQYNQETQYF
CDR3 DNA: TGTGCCAGCAGCCAGCAATACAACCAAGAGACCCAGTACTTC